The 10 T cell receptor beta chains given below trace back to one sample, sequenced in a study of blood T cell repertoires in COVID-19. TCRdb's table, derived via immunoSEQ multiplex PCR, lists solely in-frame clones and lacks some. The sample consists of 90,000 to 100,000 clones, approximately 82% of them appearing once. Material for sequencing was peripheral blood. Every receptor here comes from a man between 60 and 70 years old with acute or convalescent COVID-19.

This rearrangement joins TRBV29-1 to TRBJ2-7; 10 bases match TRBD1. V lost 4 bases, J lost 3 bases, and 6 bases stayed unmatched. This CDR3 comprises 14 residues. Germline CDR1 SQVTM, CDR2 ANQGSEA. The CDR3 spells CSVGETGGFYEQYF. CDR3 DNA: TGCAGCGTTGGCGAGACAGGGGGCTTCTACGAGCAGTACTTC.

The chain recombines TRBV6-2 or TRBV6-3 with TRBJ2-7, with a weak D call TRBD2 (6 bases). Per germline, CDR1 MNHEY and CDR2 SVGEGT. The CDR3 sequence is 14 residues long. The V and J ends lost 4 bases and 9 bases respectively, with 19 bases between them. The CDR3 bases are TGTGCCAGCAGTTTGGCCGGGACTGCGGTCGGGCAGTACTTC. This encodes CASSLAGTAVGQYF.

The chain couples TRBV18 to TRBJ2-3; D possibly corresponds to TRBD1 (5 bases). V was trimmed by 8 bases and J by 2 bases, leaving 17 bases between them. The germline V gene encodes CDR1 KGHSH and CDR2 LQKENI. The CDR3 length is 15 residues. Here the CDR3 reads CASESQGVDTDTQYF. CDR3 bases: TGTGCCAGCGAAAGTCAGGGCGTGGACACAGATACGCAGTATTTT.

The J gene is TRBJ1-2, the V gene TRBV18; tentatively, D is TRBD1 (5 bases). The V and J ends lost 3 bases and 6 bases respectively, with 8 bases between them. The CDR3 is 12 amino acids. Germline CDR1 is KGHSH and CDR2 is LQKENI. The CDR3 loop reads CASSPTVDGYTF. CDR3 in DNA: TGTGCCAGCTCACCGACAGTGGATGGCTACACCTTC.

The table lists this clone with a count of one. The J gene is TRBJ1-5, the V gene TRBV9, with D possibly being TRBD1 (6 bases). This CDR3 has 13 residues. The ends were cut back, 0 bases at V and 5 bases at J, with 6 bases in the middle. Looked up from germline, CDR1 is SGDLS and CDR2 is YYNGEE. This chain's CDR3 is CASSVGQDQPQHF. CDR3 nucleotide sequence: TGTGCCAGCAGCGTAGGACAGGATCAGCCCCAGCATTTT.

The rearrangement uses TRBV10-2 and TRBJ2-1; a weak D match, TRBD2 (5 bases). The germline CDR1 and CDR2 sequences are WSHSY and SAAADI. The CDR3 length is 12 residues. The DNA of the CDR3 is TGCTCGACGGGCCAGAGGGTGGGTGAGCAGTTCTTC. It codes for CSTGQRVGEQFF.

The gene calls are TRBV4-3 and TRBJ2-7, with TRBD2 matching 7 bases. The V gene end was trimmed by 0 bases and the J gene end by 0 bases; junction bases not matched to a gene: 5. Per the germline V gene, CDR1 is LGHNA and CDR2 is YSLEER. The CDR3 has 16 amino acids. CDR3 DNA sequence: TGCGCCAGCAGCCAAGAAGGGCGGGAGAACTCCTACGAGCAGTACGTC. Translated, it gives CASSQEGRENSYEQYV.

The chain carries TRBV5-8 and TRBJ1-4, with 9 positions matching TRBD1. The CDR3 runs to 15 residues. Germline lookup yields CDR1 SGHTS and CDR2 YDEGEE. V lost 3 bases and J lost 8; bases outside the gene matches: 8. CDR3 nucleotides: TGTGCCAGCAGCTGGGGGACAGGGAACGGCGAAAAACTGTTTTTT. It is translated as CASSWGTGNGEKLFF.

The V gene is TRBV6-5, the J gene TRBJ2-5; D perhaps matches TRBD2 (6 bases). Germline V gene lookup returns CDR1 MNHEY and CDR2 SVGAGI. This CDR3 spans 13 amino acids. Between the trimmed V and J ends, which lost 6 bases and 7 bases, there was a span of 15 bases. The CDR3 loop is CASSSGGVGTQYF. As DNA, the CDR3 is TGTGCCAGCAGCTCCGGAGGGGTGGGGACCCAGTACTTC.

This clone was recorded at least ten times. The gene calls are TRBV7-2 and TRBJ1-3, with D perhaps TRBD1 (5 bases). This CDR3 region has 15 residues. From germline, CDR1 is SGHTA and CDR2 FQGNSA. Trimming cost V 3 bases and J 0 bases, with 9 bases left between them. The CDR3 DNA reads as TGTGCCAGCAGCTTTGGGGACTACTCTGGAAACACCATATATTTT. Its translation is CASSFGDYSGNTIYF.